This paragraph covers one T cell receptor (beta chain) sequence. This entry is derived from a study of blood T cell repertoires in COVID-19. Study information: The United States, Italy and Spain supplied acute and convalescent COVID-19 samples. Sources were T cells, B-cell-depleted T cells, or PBMCs; the material itself was cDNA or gDNA.

Per the original methods: How many nucleated cells were present was estimated from reference gene primer amplification. Sequenced by immunoSEQ multiplex PCR; TCRdb stores in-frame clones only, minus some. From that table come the V and J calls and clone size; the DNA was used to work out D and trimming. The repertoire holds about 69,000 clones, with 65% to 85% as singletons. CDR1 is LGHDT, CDR2 YNNKEL, per germline (reference sequence). The V segment lost 3 bases and the J segment 7 bases; nucleotides outside the gene matches: 7. This CDR3 region has 15 residues. This clonotype was sampled from a man aged 60 to 75 with acute or convalescent COVID-19. The chain recombines TRBV3-1 (or the pseudogene TRBV3-2) with TRBJ2-2; 8 bases are a match to TRBD2. The sequenced sample was peripheral blood. The DNA for the CDR3 is TGTGCCAGCAGCCACCCAGCGGGGGCGCACGGGGAGCTGTTTTTT. It translates to CASSHPAGAHGELFF.